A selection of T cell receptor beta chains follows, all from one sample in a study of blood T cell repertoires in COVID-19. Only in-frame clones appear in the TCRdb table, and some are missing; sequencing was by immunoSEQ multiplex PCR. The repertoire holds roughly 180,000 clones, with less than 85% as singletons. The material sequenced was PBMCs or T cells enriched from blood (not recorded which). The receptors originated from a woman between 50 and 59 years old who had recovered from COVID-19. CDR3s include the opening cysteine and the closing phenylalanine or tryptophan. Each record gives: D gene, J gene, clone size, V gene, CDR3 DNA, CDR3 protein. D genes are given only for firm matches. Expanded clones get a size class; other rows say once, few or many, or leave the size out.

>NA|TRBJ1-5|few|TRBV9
TGTGCCAGCAGCGTAGATTCTGGAGATCAGCCCCAGCATTTT
CASSVDSGDQPQHF
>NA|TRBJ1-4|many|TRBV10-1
TGCGCCAGCAGTAGGAGTGGAGCCACTAATGAAAAACTGTTTTTT
CASSRSGATNEKLFF
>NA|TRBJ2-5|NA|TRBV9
TGTGCCAGCAGCGTGACACCCCAAGAGACCCAGTACTTC
CASSVTPQETQYF
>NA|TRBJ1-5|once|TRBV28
TGTGCCAGCAGTTTAGAACCTCCCGGGCAGCCCCAGCATTTT
CASSLEPPGQPQHF
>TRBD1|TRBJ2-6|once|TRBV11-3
TGTGCCAGCAGTGGACAGGGGAACTCTGGGGCCAACGTCCTGACTTTC
CASSGQGNSGANVLTF
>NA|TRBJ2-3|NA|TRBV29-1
TGCAGCGTCTCGCGACACGGGGGCACAGATACGCAGTATTTT
CSVSRHGGTDTQYF
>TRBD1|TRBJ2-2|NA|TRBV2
TGTGCCAGCGGCAGGACAGGGGCTAACACCGGGGAGCTGTTTTTT
CASGRTGANTGELFF
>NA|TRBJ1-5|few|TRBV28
TGTGCCAGCAGGTCTGGCGGGTTGGGGCAGCCCCAGCATTTT
CASRSGGLGQPQHF
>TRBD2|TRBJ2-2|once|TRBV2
TGTGCCAGCGATGCACTAGCGGGGGCCGGGGAGCTGTTTTTT
CASDALAGAGELFF
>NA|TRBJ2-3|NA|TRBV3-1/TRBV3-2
TGTGCCAGCAGCCATTCAGGGTTCAACACAGATACGCAGTATTTT
CASSHSGFNTDTQYF
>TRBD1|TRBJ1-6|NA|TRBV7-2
TGTGCCAGCAGCTATCACAGGGGTGTCAATTCACCCCTCCACTTT
CASSYHRGVNSPLHF
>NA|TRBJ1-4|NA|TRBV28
TGTGCCAGCACCTTGGGGAGGGTGGGTGAAAAACTGTTTTTT
CASTLGRVGEKLFF
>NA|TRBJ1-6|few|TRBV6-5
TGTGCCAGCAGTCCCCCTAGGGGACCCCTCCACTTT
CASSPPRGPLHF
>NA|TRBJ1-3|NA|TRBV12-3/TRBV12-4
TGTGCCAGCAGTCTCAGCTCTGGAAACACCATATATTTT
CASSLSSGNTIYF
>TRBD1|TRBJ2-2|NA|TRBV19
TGTGCCAGTAGACCCTCGGGACAGGGATCGGCCGGGGAGCTGTTTTTT
CASRPSGQGSAGELFF
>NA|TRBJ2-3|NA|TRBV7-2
TGTGCCAGCAGCTTAGCCCCGACTATGGTAGATACGCAGTATTTT
CASSLAPTMVDTQYF
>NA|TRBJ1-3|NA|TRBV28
TGTGCCAGCAGTGGCGACAGGCGGAGCTCTGGAAACACCATATATTTT
CASSGDRRSSGNTIYF
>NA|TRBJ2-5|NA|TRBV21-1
TGTGCCAGCACCGTACCATCCGGGAGATCGGACGAAGAGACCCAGTACTTC
CASTVPSGRSDEETQYF
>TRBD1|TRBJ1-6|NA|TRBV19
TGTGCCAGTAGACCTACGGGACAGCGTAATTCACCCCTCCACTTT
CASRPTGQRNSPLHF
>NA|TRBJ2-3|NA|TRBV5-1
TGCGCCAGCAGCCTGGGGAGAGACCCCAGCACAGATACGCAGTATTTT
CASSLGRDPSTDTQYF
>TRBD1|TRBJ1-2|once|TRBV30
TGTGCCTGGGGACGACAGGGGGCGAGGAACTATGGCTACACCTTC
CAWGRQGARNYGYTF
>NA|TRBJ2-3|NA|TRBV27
TGTGCCAGCAGCCAACCTCCTACCCTGGCGCAGTATTTT
CASSQPPTLAQYF
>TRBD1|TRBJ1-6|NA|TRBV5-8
TGTGCCAGCAGCGGGGACAGGGGGCACTCACCCCTCCACTTT
CASSGDRGHSPLHF
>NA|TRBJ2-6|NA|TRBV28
TGTGCCAGCAGTTTATTAGCCAACGTCCTGACTTTC
CASSLLANVLTF
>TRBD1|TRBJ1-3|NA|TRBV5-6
TGTGCCAGCAGCAGGAGGACAGGGCCGTCGGGAAACACCATATATTTT
CASSRRTGPSGNTIYF
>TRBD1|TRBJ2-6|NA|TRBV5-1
TGCGCCAGCAGCTTGACAGGGGCTGGGGCCAACGTCCTGACTTTC
CASSLTGAGANVLTF
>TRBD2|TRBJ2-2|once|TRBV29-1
TGCAGCGTTGCGGGGCCTAGCGGGAGTTCCGGGGAGCTGTTTTTT
CSVAGPSGSSGELFF
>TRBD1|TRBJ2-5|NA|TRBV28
TGTGCCAGCAGCCTCGGGACAGGGGGAGTGGAGACCCAGTACTTC
CASSLGTGGVETQYF
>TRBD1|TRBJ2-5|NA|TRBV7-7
TGTGCCAGCAGCTCGGGGACAGGGGGCCGGGAGACCCAGTACTTC
CASSSGTGGRETQYF
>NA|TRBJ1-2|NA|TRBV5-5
TGTGCCAGCAGCACCTTAACGGATACGGGAGGCTACACCTTC
CASSTLTDTGGYTF
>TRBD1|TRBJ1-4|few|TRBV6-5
TGTGCCAGCAGTTACTCTCAGGGGGCAGGTGAAAAACTGTTTTTT
CASSYSQGAGEKLFF
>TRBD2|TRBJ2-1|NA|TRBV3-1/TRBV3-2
TGTGCCGCGGGAGGGGGGGCCGCCTACAATGAGCAGTTCTTC
CAAGGGAAYNEQFF
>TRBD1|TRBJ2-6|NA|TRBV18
TGTGCCAGCTCATCCCAACAGGGGGCAAATGGGGCCAACGTCCTGACTTTC
CASSSQQGANGANVLTF
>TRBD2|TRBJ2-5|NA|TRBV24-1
TGTGCCACCAGTGATAGCGGGATTGCAGAGACCCAGTACTTC
CATSDSGIAETQYF
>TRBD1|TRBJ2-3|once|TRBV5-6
TGTGCCAGCAGCTTGGTGGTGGGACAGCCCTTCACAGATACGCAGTATTTT
CASSLVVGQPFTDTQYF